Given below is one TCR beta chain in context. What it binds is not known. The sample originates from a study of T cell responses to AZD1222 COVID-19 vaccine. Overall study context: Analyses pooled second doses at about 4 or about 12 weeks. Study results and limitations: Only a handful of AZD1222 recipients, several in all, had baseline seropositivity. Spike-specific TCR breadth and depth went up after people got two AZD1222 doses.

Sequencing was performed with immunoSEQ multiplex PCR; in TCRdb, only in-frame clones are kept and a portion is missing. The table shows 150,000 to 200,000 clones, with 90% to 95% occurring only once. CDR3 size: 16 residues. With V trimmed by 2 bases and J by 2 bases, 8 bases remained unmatched. The V gene's germline CDR1 is LGHDT and CDR2 YNNKEL (reference sequence). The V gene is TRBV3-1 (or the pseudogene TRBV3-2), the J gene TRBJ2-7; 8 nucleotides align to TRBD2. This TCR was sampled from an adult in good health. This material consisted of peripheral blood, taken on day 0 of AZD1222 vaccination. CDR3 residues: CASSQFAGGRAYEQYF. The CDR3 DNA reads TGTGCCAGCAGCCAATTTGCGGGGGGCAGGGCCTACGAGCAGTACTTC.